This T cell receptor beta chain was found in a study of blood T cell repertoires in COVID-19. Overall study context: Samples representing acute and convalescent COVID-19 were sourced from the United States, Italy and Spain.

In the source study's methods: Estimation of nucleated cell counts relied on the amplification of reference gene primers. Here immunoSEQ multiplex PCR was the method, and the copy in TCRdb shows in-frame clones only, minus some. Clone size and V and J calls were adopted from that table, with D and trimming inferred from the DNA. The repertoire has about 280,000 clones, around 87% of them found once; the top ten carry less than 2.5%. Deletions cut 6 bases from V and 8 bases from J, with 13 bases between. CDR3 length equals 12 residues. Germline CDR1 and CDR2: SGHTA and FQGNSA. Source material: peripheral blood. This clonotype was obtained from a woman in her twenties or thirties who had recovered from COVID-19. The rearrangement uses TRBV7-2 and TRBJ1-2, with no clear D. CDR3 region: CASSTPGGGYTF. CDR3 nucleotides: TGTGCCAGCAGTACCCCGGGTGGGGGCTACACCTTC.